Listed here is a single TCR beta chain. Its antigen is currently unknown. A much larger clone differs from this one at a single base, so this may be a read error. The sample is drawn from a study of T cells in Graves' hyperthyroidism and ophthalmopathy. Study in general: Before treatment of any kind, peripheral blood was taken at initial diagnosis.

Lactation, pregnancy, other autoimmune disease or uncontrolled infection led to exclusion of patients. PBMCs were collected from an approximately 10 ml volume of fresh peripheral blood. Amplified TCR beta CDR3 regions came from RNA transcripts. When the TCR CDR3 underwent first-round RT-PCR, the HTBI primer set was used. TCRdb reprocessed the multiplex PCR reads with MiXCR, giving one entry per CDR3 protein. The top ten clones hold around 18% of a sample with 500,000 to 600,000 distinct CDR3 sequences, approximately 15% of them seen once. Points from the study as a whole: Blood also showed most of the thyroid clonotypes that were expanded above 0.001.

This clonotype originated in a woman in her late teens or twenties with Graves' hyperthyroidism. The sequencing input was blood.

This CDR3 reads CASGFETGTLEQYF. The DNA of the CDR3 is TGTGCCAGCGGCTTCGAAACTGGGACGTTAGAGCAGTACTTC. The chain joins TRBV7-9 to TRBJ2-7; TRBD1 or TRBD2 may be the D gene (5 bases each). Germline assignment: CDR1 SEHNR and CDR2 FQNEAQ (reference sequence). The CDR3 spans 14 residues.